The present T cell receptor (beta chain) was sequenced within a study of T cells in Graves' hyperthyroidism and ophthalmopathy. Germline V gene lookup returns CDR1 SEHNR and CDR2 FQNEAQ (reference sequence). Trimming cost V 5 bases and J 3 bases; bases outside gene matches: 13. The CDR3 has 17 amino acids. Study observations and caveats: The blood repertoire included most of the expanded thyroid clonotypes above 0.001. Prediction of ophthalmopathy progression came a median roughly 7.1 months pre-onset.

Researchers took RNA transcripts and amplified the TCR beta CDR3 regions from them. The HTBI primer set served for first-round RT-PCR of the TCR CDR3. TCRdb fed the multiplex PCR reads into MiXCR, producing one record per CDR3 protein. The repertoire includes about 840,000 distinct CDR3 sequences, over 35% of them detected once, and approximately 8.7% sits in the top ten. Newly diagnosed hyperthyroidism patients aged 18 to 65 years had disease lasting under 2 months. Uncontrolled infection, other autoimmune disease, pregnancy or lactation excluded patients. Ten or more counts support this clonotype. Its matching antigen is unknown.

The genes are TRBV7-9 and TRBJ1-5; 7 bases map to TRBD1. Sequences were obtained from blood. The source of this sequence is a man aged 18 to 29 with Graves' hyperthyroidism. The CDR3 here is CASSEDILGQFNQPQHF. For the CDR3, the DNA is TGTGCCAGCAGCGAAGATATACTGGGACAGTTCAATCAGCCCCAGCATTTT.